Shown below are 9 T cell receptor beta chains from a single sample sequenced in a study of T cells expressing NK-cell markers. One entry per CDR3 protein, without DNA, is what TCRdb gives after re-calling the 5' RACE reads. This repertoire includes 350,000 to 500,000 distinct CDR3 sequences. The sequenced sample was blood T cells: a sorted CD56 or NKG2C T cell subset, CD4+ or CD8+ T cells, or bulk PBMC T cells (not recorded which). These receptor sequences come from a woman between 18 and 70 years old in good health.

This chain links TRBV11-2 with TRBJ2-4. This CDR3 is built from 15 residues. Per the germline V gene, CDR1 is SGHAT and CDR2 is FQNNGV. The chain's CDR3 is CASSLESATAGIQYF.

The chain has TRBV9 and TRBJ2-1; the TCRdb D gene call, TRBD1, has no DNA to confirm it. The CDR3 is made up of 12 amino acids. CDR1 and CDR2 from the germline V gene are SGDLS and YYNGEE. The CDR3 protein is CASSVWGGEQFF.

This chain connects TRBV30 to TRBJ2-6; the TCRdb D gene call, TRBD1, has no DNA to confirm it. Germline assignment: CDR1 GTSNPN and CDR2 SVGIG (reference sequence). The CDR3 is 15 residues long. CDR3 region: CAWSGGTPGANVLTF.

The chain uses TRBV4-2 and TRBJ1-2. CDR1 is LGHNA and CDR2 is YNFKEQ in the germline V gene. There are 16 residues in the CDR3. The CDR3 region is CASSQDRARNRRGYTF.

This sequence joins TRBV5-4 and TRBJ2-5; the D gene TCRdb calls, TRBD2, cannot be checked with no DNA. This CDR3 is 17 amino acids long. Germline loops: CDR1 SGHNT, CDR2 YYREEE (reference sequence). The CDR3 protein is CASSLGSGGAYQETQYF.

V gene TRBV15 combines with J gene TRBJ2-2. CDR3 size: 17 residues. Per the germline V gene, CDR1 is LNHNV and CDR2 is YYDKDF (reference sequence). This CDR3 reads CATSRDSPLVRVGELFF.

CDR3 sequence reads: CASTIRGNEQFF. This chain uses TRBV7-2 with TRBJ2-1; TCRdb lists TRBD1, though no DNA is available to test this call. Germline CDR1 and CDR2: SGHTA and FQGNSA. This CDR3 is built from 12 residues.

The genes are TRBV6-2 or TRBV6-3 and TRBJ1-6. Germline V gives CDR1 MNHEY, CDR2 SVGEGT. The CDR3 is 13 amino acids. The CDR3 loop is CASSNSYNSPLHF.

This chain connects TRBV5-1 to TRBJ2-1; checking the TCRdb D call of TRBD2 is not possible without DNA. CDR3 length: 15 amino acids. Germline CDR1 SGHRS, CDR2 YFSETQ. CDR3 region: CASSPRTSGGHEQFF. Complete variable domain (other parts from reference TRBV5-1 and TRBJ2-1): KAGVTQTPRYLIKTRGQQVTLSCSPISGHRSVSWYQQTPGQGLQFLFEYFSETQRNKGNFPGRFSGRQFSNSRSEMNVSTLELGDSALYLCASSPRTSGGHEQFFGPGTRLTVL.